In its sample, the clone carrying this T cell receptor beta chain was seen a few times. Its antigen is undetermined. This sample was included in a study of post-analysis software for immune sequencing data. Whole-study findings and limits: Among multiple sclerosis patients, normalized Chao1 diversity was significantly below that of controls. Patients used about 5 TRBV segments, including TRBV5-6, TRBV5-1 and TRBV20-1, more often than controls. Strong co-clustering by F measure was seen for same-batch samples.

The V and J ends lost 2 bases and 2 bases respectively, with 10 bases between them. Germline lookup yields CDR1 SGHTA and CDR2 FQGNSA. CDR3 length equals 14 residues. Unique molecular identifiers were built into the TCR beta cDNA libraries. TCRdb passed the PCR reads through MiXCR, listing each CDR3 protein once. Of more than 350,000 distinct CDR3 sequences in the sample, 30% to 45% were seen once. This TCR was sampled from a girl aged 2-9 years with multiple sclerosis. Source material: blood. This chain uses TRBV7-2 with TRBJ2-7; D unresolved. The DNA for the CDR3 is TGTGCCAGCAGCTTAAGACCAGCCCCCTACGAGCAGTACTTC. Translation gives CASSLRPAPYEQYF.